These T cell receptor beta chains were read from a single sample in a study of monozygotic twins with inflammatory bowel disease. Using the 5' RACE reads, TCRdb records one entry per CDR3 protein without DNA. Here the sample table reports just over 300,000 distinct CDR3 sequences. Input material: blood. These receptors were obtained from a human donor with ulcerative colitis or Crohn's disease, or a healthy co-twin of an affected twin (not recorded which). The CDR3 runs from the conserved cysteine through the conserved F or W.

V gene: TRBV7-7; J gene: TRBJ1-4; CDR3 protein: CASRDREWEKLFF
V gene: TRBV11-2; J gene: TRBJ1-4; CDR3 protein: CASSLVTGVRGSTNEKLFF
V gene: TRBV6-4; J gene: TRBJ2-1; CDR3 protein: CASSDSNRDRGYEQFF
V gene: TRBV7-9; J gene: TRBJ1-5; CDR3 protein: CASSGIQGGQPQHF
V gene: TRBV7-9; J gene: TRBJ2-7; CDR3 protein: CASSFETGRPYEQYF
V gene: TRBV7-9; J gene: TRBJ2-7; CDR3 protein: CASSLWSPSYGQYF
V gene: TRBV5-1; J gene: TRBJ2-7; CDR3 protein: CASSYPSGGIDEQYF
V gene: TRBV2; J gene: TRBJ2-3; CDR3 protein: CASIRDITDTQYF
V gene: TRBV5-5; J gene: TRBJ2-4; CDR3 protein: CASSFSSGGENKNIQYF
V gene: TRBV6-1; J gene: TRBJ2-1; CDR3 protein: CASRVAGAAYNEQFF
V gene: TRBV25-1; J gene: TRBJ2-5; CDR3 protein: CASSAIVTSVQETQYF
V gene: TRBV9; J gene: TRBJ2-7; CDR3 protein: CASSVEAGGPSYEQYF
V gene: TRBV20-1; J gene: TRBJ2-5; CDR3 protein: CSARGLAGDEETQYF
V gene: TRBV7-2; J gene: TRBJ1-5; CDR3 protein: CASSLAEQGRAQPQHF
V gene: TRBV4-3; J gene: TRBJ1-1; CDR3 protein: CASSQVEGIGTEAFF
V gene: TRBV20-1; J gene: TRBJ2-1; CDR3 protein: CSARDSFAYSYNEQFF
V gene: TRBV5-1; J gene: TRBJ2-5; CDR3 protein: CASSLAGVSETQYF
V gene: TRBV20-1; J gene: TRBJ1-2; CDR3 protein: CSARGTGGFYGYTF
V gene: TRBV18; J gene: TRBJ2-1; CDR3 protein: CASSPPAVNEQFF
V gene: TRBV10-3; J gene: TRBJ2-7; CDR3 protein: CALGTSGYEQYF
V gene: TRBV6-1; J gene: TRBJ2-3; CDR3 protein: CASIREGRDTQYF
V gene: TRBV6-1; J gene: TRBJ2-1; CDR3 protein: CASRTSTGGFYNEQFF
V gene: TRBV20-1; J gene: TRBJ2-1; CDR3 protein: CSAHRGGWGNEQFF
V gene: TRBV5-1; J gene: TRBJ1-2; CDR3 protein: CASSLEAENPNGYTF
V gene: TRBV4-2; J gene: TRBJ1-6; CDR3 protein: CASSQDPGAQVYNSPLHF
V gene: TRBV5-1; J gene: TRBJ2-7; CDR3 protein: CASSLESASMGAYEQYF
V gene: TRBV12-3/TRBV12-4; J gene: TRBJ1-5; CDR3 protein: CASTVDRANQPQHF
V gene: TRBV6-1; J gene: TRBJ1-6; CDR3 protein: CASSDRDRARNSPLHF
V gene: TRBV6-2/TRBV6-3; J gene: TRBJ1-1; CDR3 protein: CASSSYGEFLENTEAFF
V gene: TRBV20-1; J gene: TRBJ2-5; CDR3 protein: CSAPDLRGSETQYF
V gene: TRBV7-2; J gene: TRBJ1-6; CDR3 protein: CATRDSYASPLHF
V gene: TRBV6-5; J gene: TRBJ2-7; CDR3 protein: CASSLSGTLTREQYF
V gene: TRBV28; J gene: TRBJ2-7; CDR3 protein: CASNPHGARLAPHF
V gene: TRBV20-1; J gene: TRBJ2-3; CDR3 protein: CSAYPASTDTQYF
V gene: TRBV2; J gene: TRBJ1-4; CDR3 protein: CANLRQGDEKLFF